The TCR beta chain described here comes from a study of control samples from healthy donors and cancer patients. This table comes from immunoSEQ multiplex PCR, and its TCRdb copy is limited to in-frame clones, with some not included. The table lists over 100,000 clones, about 89% of them singletons. Germline assignment: CDR1 SGHRS and CDR2 YFSETQ. The CDR3 consists of 17 residues. Unmatched junction bases numbered 13, after V lost 4 bases and J lost 1 base. The sequenced sample was blood. The V gene is TRBV5-1, the J gene TRBJ2-7; 8 bases match TRBD1. The sequence was obtained from a woman between 50 and 59 years old in good health. The CDR3 loop reads CASSRTGLRLFSYEQYF. DNA for the CDR3: TGCGCCAGCAGCAGGACAGGGCTCCGTCTCTTTTCCTACGAGCAGTACTTC.